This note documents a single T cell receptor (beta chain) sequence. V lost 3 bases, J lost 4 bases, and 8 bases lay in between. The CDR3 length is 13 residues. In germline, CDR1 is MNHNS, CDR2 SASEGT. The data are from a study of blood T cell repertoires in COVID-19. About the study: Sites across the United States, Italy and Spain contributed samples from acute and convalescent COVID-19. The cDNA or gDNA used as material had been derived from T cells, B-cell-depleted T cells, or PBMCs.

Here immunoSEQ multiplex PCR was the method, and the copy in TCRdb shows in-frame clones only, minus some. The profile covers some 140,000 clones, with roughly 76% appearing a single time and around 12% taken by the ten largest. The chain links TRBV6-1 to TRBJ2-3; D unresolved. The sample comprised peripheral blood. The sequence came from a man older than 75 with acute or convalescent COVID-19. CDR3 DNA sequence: TGTGCCAGCAGTGACGAACATGCAGATACGCAGTATTTT. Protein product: CASSDEHADTQYF.